The rows below give T cell receptor beta chains drawn from one sample of a study of blood T cell repertoires in COVID-19. Assay used: immunoSEQ multiplex PCR; TCRdb lists only in-frame clones, some missing. The repertoire holds 100,000 to 150,000 clones, with 81% as singletons. Sequencing was carried out using peripheral blood. Source of these receptors: a man in his thirties or forties with COVID-19, enrolled during active disease. Each CDR3 is given with its conserved first and last residue. Each record gives: D gene, V gene, J gene, clone size, CDR3 length, CDR3 DNA, CDR3 protein. The D gene is left open where the match is weak. Clone size is given for some rows only: seen once, a few or many times, or a class if the clone is expanded.

TRBD1	TRBV7-9	TRBJ2-7	-	16	TGTGCCAGCAGCCTTTCCGGGACAGTGAAGTACTCCGAGCAGTACTTC	CASSLSGTVKYSEQYF
-	TRBV30	TRBJ1-1	-	11	TGTGCCTGGAGTGTACCCGCTGCGGCTTTCTTT	CAWSVPAAAFF
TRBD1	TRBV24-1	TRBJ1-3	-	15	TGTGCCACCAGTGATGGACAGGGGGCTAGAAACACCATATATTTT	CATSDGQGARNTIYF
-	TRBV3-1/TRBV3-2	TRBJ1-4	few	14	TGTGCCAGCAGCCAAGTGAGCCTTAATGAAAAACTGTTTTTT	CASSQVSLNEKLFF
TRBD2	TRBV28	TRBJ2-5	-	15	TGTGCCAGCAGTTCTCTGACCGCGGGGGAAGAGACCCAGTACTTC	CASSSLTAGEETQYF
TRBD2	TRBV9	TRBJ2-3	-	18	TGTGCCAGCAGCGTAACTGCTAGCGGGAGTTCTAGCACAGATACGCAGTATTTT	CASSVTASGSSSTDTQYF
-	TRBV28	TRBJ1-1	-	13	TGTGCCAGCGTTAGCGGGCAGGCCACTGAAGCTTTCTTT	CASVSGQATEAFF
-	TRBV6-2/TRBV6-3	TRBJ2-2	-	14	TGTGCCAGCAGTTGGTCTCTGAACGGCGGGGAGCTGTTTTTT	CASSWSLNGGELFF
TRBD2	TRBV7-9	TRBJ2-1	-	14	TGTGCCAGCAGCTTTTTCGCGGGAGCCAATGAGCAGTTCTTC	CASSFFAGANEQFF
TRBD1	TRBV27	TRBJ1-5	few	16	TGTGCCAGCAGTCCGGGACAGGGGAAGGGCAATCAGCCCCAGCATTTT	CASSPGQGKGNQPQHF
TRBD1	TRBV28	TRBJ1-2	-	17	TGTGCCAGCAGTCTACGGACAGGGGGCGGACCAACTTATGGCTACACCTTC	CASSLRTGGGPTYGYTF
-	TRBV11-2	TRBJ2-1	-	15	TGTGCCAGCAGCTTATCAGTAGGACTGCACAATGAGCAGTTCTTC	CASSLSVGLHNEQFF
-	TRBV25-1	TRBJ1-4	-	15	TGTGCCAGCAGTTTTGGCTGGACAGCTAATGAAAAACTGTTTTTT	CASSFGWTANEKLFF
-	TRBV6-1	TRBJ1-5	-	14	TGTGCCAGCAGTGAACCGGGTGCAGCCCAGCCCCAGCATTTT	CASSEPGAAQPQHF
-	TRBV5-6	TRBJ1-1	once	15	TGTGCCAGCAGCTTGGTGGGGCTGGGTATGGCTGAAGCTTTCTTT	CASSLVGLGMAEAFF
TRBD1	TRBV27	TRBJ1-2	few	14	TGTGCCAGCAGTCCGACAGGGGTGGGCTATGGCTACACCTTC	CASSPTGVGYGYTF
TRBD2	TRBV9	TRBJ2-3	-	16	TGTGCCAGCAGCGTTTTTAGCGGGGGGGCCTTGGATACGCAGTATTTT	CASSVFSGGALDTQYF
-	TRBV29-1	TRBJ2-7	-	14	TGCAGCGTTAGCGGACCGTCCCTCATGGACGAGCAGTACTTC	CSVSGPSLMDEQYF
TRBD2	TRBV5-4	TRBJ2-5	-	14	TGTGCCAGCAGCACAGCGGGGGAGGGAGAGACCCAGTACTTC	CASSTAGEGETQYF
-	TRBV6-6	TRBJ1-1	-	15	TGTGCCAGCAGTTACTCGTTGGGAGGGAACACTGAAGCTTTCTTT	CASSYSLGGNTEAFF
TRBD1	TRBV7-9	TRBJ2-5	once	15	TGTGCCAGCAGCGCCCCACAGGGGTCCCGCGAGACCCAGTACTTC	CASSAPQGSRETQYF
TRBD1	TRBV27	TRBJ1-4	-	15	TGTGCCAGCAGTTCCGGACCGGGACAGGTCGGAAAACTGTTTTTT	CASSSGPGQVGKLFF
TRBD1	TRBV27	TRBJ1-6	-	16	TGTGCCAGCAAGGAAATAAAACAGGGGGATTATTCACCCCTCCACTTT	CASKEIKQGDYSPLHF
-	TRBV5-1	TRBJ2-1	-	14	TGCGCCAGCAACCGGGACTCCTACTACAATGAGCAGTTCTTC	CASNRDSYYNEQFF
TRBD1	TRBV9	TRBJ1-2	-	17	TGTGCCAGCAGCGTAGTTTGGGACAGGGTAGGTTCCTATGGCTACACCTTC	CASSVVWDRVGSYGYTF
TRBD2	TRBV5-4	TRBJ2-1	-	16	TGTGCCAGCAGCCCCATGACTAGCGGGGATTACAATGAGCAGTTCTTC	CASSPMTSGDYNEQFF
-	TRBV15	TRBJ1-4	-	15	TGTGCCACCAGCACGTCAGGGGTCTCAAATGAAAAACTGTTTTTT	CATSTSGVSNEKLFF
-	TRBV28	TRBJ1-1	once	14	TGTGCCAGCAGTTTCGGGGGGCAGGACACTGAAGCTTTCTTT	CASSFGGQDTEAFF
TRBD1	TRBV27	TRBJ2-7	-	15	TGTGCCAGCAGTCTAACAGGGGGCTGGGTCTACGAGCAGTACTTC	CASSLTGGWVYEQYF
-	TRBV29-1	TRBJ2-1	-	14	TGCAGCGTTGGTAAGGACTACCTCTACAATGAGCAGTTCTTC	CSVGKDYLYNEQFF
TRBD2	TRBV10-3	TRBJ2-5	-	14	TGTGCCATCAGGCCGGGAGGCGGGGAAGAGACCCAGTACTTC	CAIRPGGGEETQYF
-	TRBV29-1	TRBJ2-6	-	15	TGCAGCGTCATGCACGGGGACTCTGGGGCCAACGTCCTGACTTTC	CSVMHGDSGANVLTF
TRBD1	TRBV5-5	TRBJ1-2	-	13	TGTGCCAGCAACCGGGACAGGGGGATTGGCTACACCTTC	CASNRDRGIGYTF
TRBD1	TRBV7-6	TRBJ2-7	few	16	TGTGCCAGCAGCTCCGGTCCGGGACAGTCCTCCTACGAGCAGTACTTC	CASSSGPGQSSYEQYF
TRBD2	TRBV28	TRBJ2-5	-	17	TGTGCCAGCAGTCTGAACCCCCGGACTAGCGTACGAGAGACCCAGTACTTC	CASSLNPRTSVRETQYF
-	TRBV11-2	TRBJ2-5	-	13	TGTGCCAGCAGCTTACCCCCCCCCGGGACCCAGTACTTC	CASSLPPPGTQYF
-	TRBV27	TRBJ2-7	-	14	TGTGCCAGCAGGCTACAGGGACCTACTTACGAGCAGTACTTC	CASRLQGPTYEQYF
-	TRBV7-9	TRBJ1-6	-	16	TGTGCCAGCAGCTTAGTTCAGGGAACAGGCAATTCACCCCTCCACTTT	CASSLVQGTGNSPLHF
TRBD2	TRBV14	TRBJ2-1	-	20	TGTGCCAGCAGCCAAGGGACTAGCGGGAGGCCCTCGAGCTCCTACAATGAGCAGTTCTTC	CASSQGTSGRPSSSYNEQFF
TRBD2	TRBV19	TRBJ2-1	-	17	TGTGCCAGTAGTATAAAACGGCCGGGACTAGCGGGGAATGAGCAGTTCTTC	CASSIKRPGLAGNEQFF
-	TRBV10-1	TRBJ2-2	-	13	TGCGCCAGCGGGAGAGAGGCCACCGGGGAGCTGTTTTTT	CASGREATGELFF
TRBD1	TRBV28	TRBJ2-5	-	13	TGTGCCAGCAGTTTGACAGGGCGAAAGACCCAGTACTTC	CASSLTGRKTQYF
-	TRBV2	TRBJ1-1	-	14	TGTGCCAGCAAAAGGTGGCAGGGGAGCTCTGAAGCTTTCTTT	CASKRWQGSSEAFF
TRBD2	TRBV29-1	TRBJ2-1	-	15	TGCAGCGAGGGGGATCCAGCGGGAGACCACAATGAGCAGTTCTTC	CSEGDPAGDHNEQFF
TRBD1	TRBV6-5	TRBJ2-5	once	15	TGTGCCAGCAGTTATGCCCAGGGGGCCCAAGAGACCCAGTACTTC	CASSYAQGAQETQYF
TRBD2	TRBV19	TRBJ2-5	-	16	TGTGCCAACCCGAGCGGGAGGGCCGGCCCACAAGAGACCCAGTACTTC	CANPSGRAGPQETQYF
TRBD2	TRBV14	TRBJ2-7	-	14	TGTGCCAGCAGCCGTAGGGACTATCTGGGCGAGCAGTACTTC	CASSRRDYLGEQYF
TRBD1	TRBV18	TRBJ2-7	-	15	TGTGCCAGCTCACCACAATTAAGGACAGGGGGAGAGCAGTACTTC	CASSPQLRTGGEQYF